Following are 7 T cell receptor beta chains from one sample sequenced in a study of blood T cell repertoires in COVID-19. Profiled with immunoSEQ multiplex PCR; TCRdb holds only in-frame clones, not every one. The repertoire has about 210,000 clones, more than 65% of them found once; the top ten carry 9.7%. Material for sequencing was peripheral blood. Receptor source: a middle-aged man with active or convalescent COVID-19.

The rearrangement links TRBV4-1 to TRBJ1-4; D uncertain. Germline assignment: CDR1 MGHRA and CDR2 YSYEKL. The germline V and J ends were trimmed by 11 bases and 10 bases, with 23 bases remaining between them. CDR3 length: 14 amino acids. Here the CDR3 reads CAATGGSYPGKLFF. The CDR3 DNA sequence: TGCGCCGCAACTGGAGGGAGTTATCCTGGAAAACTGTTTTTT.

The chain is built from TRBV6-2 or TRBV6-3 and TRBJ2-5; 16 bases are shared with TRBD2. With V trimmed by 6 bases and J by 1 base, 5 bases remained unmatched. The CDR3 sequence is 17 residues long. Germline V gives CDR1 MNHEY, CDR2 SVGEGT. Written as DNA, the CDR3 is TGTGCCAGCAGCCGAGGGACTAGCGGGGGGGGCCAAGAGACCCAGTACTTC. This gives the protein CASSRGTSGGGQETQYF.

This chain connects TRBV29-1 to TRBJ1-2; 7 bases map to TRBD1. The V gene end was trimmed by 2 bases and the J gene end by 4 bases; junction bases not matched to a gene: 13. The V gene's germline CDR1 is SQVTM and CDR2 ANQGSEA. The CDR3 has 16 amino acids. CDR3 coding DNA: TGCAGCGTTGAACCTCTTGGGACAGATGGTGGCTATGGCTACACCTTC. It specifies CSVEPLGTDGGYGYTF.

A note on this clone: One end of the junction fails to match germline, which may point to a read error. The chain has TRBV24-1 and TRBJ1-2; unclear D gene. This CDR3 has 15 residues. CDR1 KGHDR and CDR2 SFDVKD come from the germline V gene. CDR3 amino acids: CAISDFRGGNYGYTF. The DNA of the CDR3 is TGTGCCATCAGTGATTTTCGAGGTGGTAACTATGGCTACACCTTC.

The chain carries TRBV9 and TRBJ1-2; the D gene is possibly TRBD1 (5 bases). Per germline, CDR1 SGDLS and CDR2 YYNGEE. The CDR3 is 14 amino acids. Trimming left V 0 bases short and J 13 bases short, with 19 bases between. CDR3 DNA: TGTGCCAGCAGCGTAGAGGGGCTCGTGGAAGGTAGCACCTTC. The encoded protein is CASSVEGLVEGSTF.

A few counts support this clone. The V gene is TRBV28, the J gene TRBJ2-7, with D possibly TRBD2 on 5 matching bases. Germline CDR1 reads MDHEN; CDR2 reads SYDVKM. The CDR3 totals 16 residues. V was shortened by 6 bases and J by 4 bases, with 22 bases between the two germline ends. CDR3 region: CASSRDEGREAYEQYF. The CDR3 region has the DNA TGTGCCAGCAGCCGAGACGAGGGCAGAGAGGCTTACGAGCAGTACTTC.

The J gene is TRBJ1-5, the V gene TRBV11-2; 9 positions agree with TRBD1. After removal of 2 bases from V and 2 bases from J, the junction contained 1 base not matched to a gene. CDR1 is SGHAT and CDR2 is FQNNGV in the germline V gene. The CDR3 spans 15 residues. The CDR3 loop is CASSLTGGGNQPQHF. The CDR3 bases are TGTGCCAGCAGCTTAACAGGGGGCGGCAATCAGCCCCAGCATTTT.